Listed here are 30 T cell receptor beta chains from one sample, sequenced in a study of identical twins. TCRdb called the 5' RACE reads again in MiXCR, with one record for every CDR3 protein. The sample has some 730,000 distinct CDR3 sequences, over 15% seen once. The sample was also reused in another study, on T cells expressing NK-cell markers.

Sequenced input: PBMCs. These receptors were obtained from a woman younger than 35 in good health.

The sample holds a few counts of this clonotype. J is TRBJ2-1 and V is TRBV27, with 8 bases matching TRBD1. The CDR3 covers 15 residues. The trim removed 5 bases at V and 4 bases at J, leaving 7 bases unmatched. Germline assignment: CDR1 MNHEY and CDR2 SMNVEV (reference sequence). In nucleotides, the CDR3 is TGTGCCAGCAGTACCCCAGGGGGCCCTTACAATGAGCAGTTCTTC. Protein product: CASSTPGGPYNEQFF.

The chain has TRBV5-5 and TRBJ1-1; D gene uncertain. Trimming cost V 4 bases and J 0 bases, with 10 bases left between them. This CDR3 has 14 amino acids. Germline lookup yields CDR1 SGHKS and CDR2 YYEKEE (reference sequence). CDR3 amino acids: CASSPPAMNTEAFF. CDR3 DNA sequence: TGTGCCAGCAGCCCTCCGGCCATGAACACTGAAGCTTTCTTT.

The CDR3 DNA sequence: TGCGCCAGCAGAGGAAATTTCAATGAGCAGTTCTTC. It translates to CASRGNFNEQFF. The chain has TRBV5-1 and TRBJ2-1, with D unresolved. Trimming shortened V by 5 bases and J by 6 bases, and 9 bases separated the two germline ends. CDR3 length equals 12 residues. Germline V lookup: CDR1 SGHRS, CDR2 YFSETQ.

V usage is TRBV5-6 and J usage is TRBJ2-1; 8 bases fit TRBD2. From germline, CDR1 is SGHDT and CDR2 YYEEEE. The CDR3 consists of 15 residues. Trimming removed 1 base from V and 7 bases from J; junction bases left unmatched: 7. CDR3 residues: CASSLPGGSENEQFF. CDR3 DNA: TGTGCCAGCAGCTTGCCGGGAGGGTCAGAAAATGAGCAGTTCTTC.

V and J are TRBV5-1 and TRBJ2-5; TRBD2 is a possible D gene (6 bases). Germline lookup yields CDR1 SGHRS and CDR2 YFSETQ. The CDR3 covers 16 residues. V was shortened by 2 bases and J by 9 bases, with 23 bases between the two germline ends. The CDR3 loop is CASSLGGGPGREAQYF. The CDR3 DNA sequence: TGCGCCAGCAGCTTAGGAGGAGGGCCTGGTCGTGAGGCCCAGTACTTC.

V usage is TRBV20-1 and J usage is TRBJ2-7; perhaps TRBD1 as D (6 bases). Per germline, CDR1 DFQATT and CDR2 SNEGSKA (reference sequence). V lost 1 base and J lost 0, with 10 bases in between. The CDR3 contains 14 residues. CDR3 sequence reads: CSARATRGSYEQYF. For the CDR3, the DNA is TGCAGTGCTAGAGCAACCAGGGGCTCCTACGAGCAGTACTTC.

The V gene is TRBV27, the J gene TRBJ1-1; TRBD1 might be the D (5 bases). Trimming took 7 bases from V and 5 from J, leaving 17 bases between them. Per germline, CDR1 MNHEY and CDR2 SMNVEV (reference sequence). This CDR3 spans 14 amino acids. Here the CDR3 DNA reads TGTGCCAGCACCCGGGTGGGGCTGGTTACTGAAGCTTTCTTT. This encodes CASTRVGLVTEAFF.

CDR3: CASSPPTGSSYEQYF. DNA for the CDR3: TGTGCCAGCTCACCACCGACGGGATCATCCTACGAGCAGTACTTC. This chain connects TRBV18 to TRBJ2-7; the D gene is possibly TRBD2 (5 bases). CDR1 KGHSH and CDR2 LQKENI come from the germline V gene. Trimming removed 0 bases from V and 1 base from J, with 10 bases in between. The CDR3 sequence is 15 residues long.

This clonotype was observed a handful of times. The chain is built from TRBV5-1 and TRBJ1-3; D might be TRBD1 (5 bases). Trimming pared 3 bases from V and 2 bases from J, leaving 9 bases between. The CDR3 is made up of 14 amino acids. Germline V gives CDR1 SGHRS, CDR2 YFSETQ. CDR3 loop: CASSYLGPGNTIYF. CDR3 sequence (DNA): TGCGCCAGCAGCTATTTGGGACCTGGAAACACCATATATTTT.

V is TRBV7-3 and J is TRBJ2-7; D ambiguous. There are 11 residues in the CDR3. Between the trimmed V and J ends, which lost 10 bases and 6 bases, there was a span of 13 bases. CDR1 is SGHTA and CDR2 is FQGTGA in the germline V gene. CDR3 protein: CATPAKFEQYF. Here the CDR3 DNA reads TGTGCCACCCCCGCGAAGTTCGAGCAGTACTTC.

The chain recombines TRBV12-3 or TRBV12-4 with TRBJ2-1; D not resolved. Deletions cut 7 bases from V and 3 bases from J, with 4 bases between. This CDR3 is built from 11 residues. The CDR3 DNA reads TGTGCCAGCATGGTCTACAATGAGCAGTTCTTC. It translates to CASMVYNEQFF.

This CDR3 reads CSAEGGPNEQFF. The CDR3 coding sequence is TGCAGTGCTGAAGGTGGCCCGAATGAGCAGTTCTTC. The chain uses TRBV20-1 and TRBJ2-1; D unclear. Trimming shortened V by 5 bases and J by 7 bases, and 12 bases separated the two germline ends. Germline lookup yields CDR1 DFQATT and CDR2 SNEGSKA (reference sequence). This CDR3 is built from 12 residues.

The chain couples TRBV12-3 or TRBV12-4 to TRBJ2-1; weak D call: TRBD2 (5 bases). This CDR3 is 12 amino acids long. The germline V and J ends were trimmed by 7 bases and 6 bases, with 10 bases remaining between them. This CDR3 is CASTEGRNEQFF. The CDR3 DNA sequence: TGTGCCAGCACCGAGGGTCGCAATGAGCAGTTCTTC.

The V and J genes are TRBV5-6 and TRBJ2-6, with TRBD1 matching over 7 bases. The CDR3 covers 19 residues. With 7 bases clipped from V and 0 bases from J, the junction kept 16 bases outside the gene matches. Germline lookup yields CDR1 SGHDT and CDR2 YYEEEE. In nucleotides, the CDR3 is TGTGCCAGCGGCCCCCTCTGGACAGGCGAGCTCTCTGGGGCCAACGTCCTGACTTTC. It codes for CASGPLWTGELSGANVLTF.

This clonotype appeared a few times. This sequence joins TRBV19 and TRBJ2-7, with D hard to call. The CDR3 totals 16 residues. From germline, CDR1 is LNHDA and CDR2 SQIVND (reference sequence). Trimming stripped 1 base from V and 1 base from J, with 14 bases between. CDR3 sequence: CASSIGRYVGSYEQYF. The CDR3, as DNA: TGTGCCAGTAGTATAGGGCGCTATGTGGGATCCTACGAGCAGTACTTC.

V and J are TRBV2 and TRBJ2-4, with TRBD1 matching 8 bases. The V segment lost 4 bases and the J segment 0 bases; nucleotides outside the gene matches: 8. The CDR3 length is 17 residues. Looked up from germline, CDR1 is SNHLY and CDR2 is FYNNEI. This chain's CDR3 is CASSAEDRARAKNIQYF. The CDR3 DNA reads TGTGCCAGCAGTGCGGAGGACAGGGCGCGAGCCAAAAACATTCAGTACTTC.

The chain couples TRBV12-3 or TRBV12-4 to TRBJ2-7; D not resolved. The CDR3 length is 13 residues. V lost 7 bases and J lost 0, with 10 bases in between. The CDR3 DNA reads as TGTGCCAGCAATTTCTCGCTCTCCTACGAGCAGTACTTC. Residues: CASNFSLSYEQYF.

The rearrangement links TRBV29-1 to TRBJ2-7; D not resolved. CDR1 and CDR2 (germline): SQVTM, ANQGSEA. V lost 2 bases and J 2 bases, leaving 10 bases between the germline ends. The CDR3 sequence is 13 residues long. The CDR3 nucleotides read TGCAGCGTTGAAAAATTGGGCGCCTACGAGCAGTACTTC. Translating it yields CSVEKLGAYEQYF.

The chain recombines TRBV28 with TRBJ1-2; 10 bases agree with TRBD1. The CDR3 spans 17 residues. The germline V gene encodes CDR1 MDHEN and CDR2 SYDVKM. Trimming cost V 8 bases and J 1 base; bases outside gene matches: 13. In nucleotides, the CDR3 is TGTGCCAGCCTAGTTTCCGGGACAGGGGAGAGTAACTATGGCTACACCTTC. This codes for CASLVSGTGESNYGYTF.

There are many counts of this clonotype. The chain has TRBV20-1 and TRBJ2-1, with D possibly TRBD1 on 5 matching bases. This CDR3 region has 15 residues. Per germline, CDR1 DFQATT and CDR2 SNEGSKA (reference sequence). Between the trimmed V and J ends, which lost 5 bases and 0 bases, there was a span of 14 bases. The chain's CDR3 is CSAGNWGRSYNEQFF. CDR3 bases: TGCAGTGCTGGAAACTGGGGCCGCTCCTACAATGAGCAGTTCTTC.

For the CDR3, the DNA is TGTGCCAGCTCCGGGTCAGGGAGCTCCTACGAGCAGTACTTC. As protein: CASSGSGSSYEQYF. The chain combines TRBV18 with TRBJ2-7; D tentatively reads TRBD1 or TRBD2 (5 bases each). Trimming stripped 6 bases from V and 0 bases from J, with 12 bases between. Looked up from germline, CDR1 is KGHSH and CDR2 is LQKENI. The CDR3 totals 14 residues.

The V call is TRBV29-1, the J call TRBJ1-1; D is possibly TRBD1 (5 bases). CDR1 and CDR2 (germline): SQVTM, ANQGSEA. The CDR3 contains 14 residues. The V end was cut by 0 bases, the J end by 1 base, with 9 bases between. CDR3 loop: CSVEEGPQNTEAFF. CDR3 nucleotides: TGCAGCGTTGAAGAGGGACCCCAGAACACTGAAGCTTTCTTT.

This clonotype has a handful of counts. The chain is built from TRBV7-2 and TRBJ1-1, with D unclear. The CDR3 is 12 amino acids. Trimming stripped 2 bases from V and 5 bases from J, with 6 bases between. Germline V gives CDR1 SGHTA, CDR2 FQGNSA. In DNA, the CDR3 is TGTGCCAGCAGCTTACGGAGGACTGAAGCTTTCTTT. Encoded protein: CASSLRRTEAFF.

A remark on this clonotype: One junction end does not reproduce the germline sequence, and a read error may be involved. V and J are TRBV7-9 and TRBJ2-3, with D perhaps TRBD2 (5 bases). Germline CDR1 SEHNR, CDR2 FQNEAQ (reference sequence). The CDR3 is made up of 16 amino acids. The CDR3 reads CASRLPPGINTDTQYF. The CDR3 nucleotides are TGTGCCAGCCGCTTGCCCCCGGGGATTAACACAGATACGCAGTATTTT.

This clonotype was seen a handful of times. The CDR3 sequence: CASSFLRGQGANEQFF. The CDR3 bases are TGTGCCAGCAGCTTCCTTCGCGGACAGGGGGCGAATGAGCAGTTCTTC. The chain recombines TRBV7-9 with TRBJ2-1; TRBD1 agrees at 11 bases. This CDR3 has 16 amino acids. CDR1 SEHNR and CDR2 FQNEAQ come from the germline V gene (reference sequence). J gave up 7 bases and V 3 bases, and 8 bases lay outside the gene matches.

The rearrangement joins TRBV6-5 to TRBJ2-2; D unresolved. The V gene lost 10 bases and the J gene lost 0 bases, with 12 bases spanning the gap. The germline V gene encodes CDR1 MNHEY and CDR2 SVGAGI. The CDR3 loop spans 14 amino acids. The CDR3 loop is CAIRLESNTGELFF. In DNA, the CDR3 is TGTGCCATCCGACTCGAGTCGAACACCGGGGAGCTGTTTTTT.

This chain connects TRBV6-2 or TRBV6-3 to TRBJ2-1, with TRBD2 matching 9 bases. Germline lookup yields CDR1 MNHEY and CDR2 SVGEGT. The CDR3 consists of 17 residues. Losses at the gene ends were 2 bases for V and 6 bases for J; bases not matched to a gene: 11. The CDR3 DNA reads TGTGCCAGCAGTTACGGCCCCTCTAGCGGGACAGTCAATGAGCAGTTCTTC. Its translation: CASSYGPSSGTVNEQFF.

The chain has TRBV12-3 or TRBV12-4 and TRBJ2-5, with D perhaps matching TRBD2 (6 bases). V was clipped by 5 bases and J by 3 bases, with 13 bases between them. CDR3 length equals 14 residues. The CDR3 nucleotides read TGTGCCAGCAGTCGCCCACCGGGAGAAGAGACCCAGTACTTC. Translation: CASSRPPGEETQYF.

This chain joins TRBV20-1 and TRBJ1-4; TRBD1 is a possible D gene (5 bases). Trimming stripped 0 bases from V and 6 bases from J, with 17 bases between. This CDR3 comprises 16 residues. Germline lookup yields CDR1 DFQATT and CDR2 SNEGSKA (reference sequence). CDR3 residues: CSARDSGGSPDEKLFF. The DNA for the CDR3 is TGCAGTGCTAGAGATAGCGGGGGAAGTCCGGATGAAAAACTGTTTTTT.

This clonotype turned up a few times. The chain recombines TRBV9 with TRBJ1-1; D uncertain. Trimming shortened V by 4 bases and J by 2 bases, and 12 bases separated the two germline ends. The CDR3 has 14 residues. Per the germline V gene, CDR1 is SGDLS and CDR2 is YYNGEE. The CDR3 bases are TGTGCCAGCAGCCCTAACTCGGCCAACACTGAAGCTTTCTTT. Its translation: CASSPNSANTEAFF.